This T cell receptor beta chain was identified during a study of T cells in localized non-small cell lung cancer. Study-wide results and limits: Higher blood T cell density tracked longer overall survival. A median of roughly 52 of the top 100 tumor clones appeared in adjacent lung, which was paired and uninvolved. Exceeding tumor, uninvolved adjacent lung had the highest T cell clonality. Tumor samples were not multi-region, leaving intratumor heterogeneity unexcluded.

As for this clone: No antigen is known for it.

Trimming took 0 bases from V and 0 from J, leaving 12 bases between them. Germline CDR1 is LNHDA and CDR2 is SQIVND (reference sequence). The CDR3 extends over 16 amino acids. Only in-frame clones appear in the TCRdb table, and some are missing; sequencing was by immunoSEQ multiplex PCR. This sample yields about 12,000 clones, of which about four fifths are seen a single time; around 20% belongs to the top ten. The receptor comes from a male donor aged 60 or over with stage I lung adenocarcinoma. Sequenced material: peripheral blood, taken before any cancer treatment. The J gene is TRBJ2-7, the V gene TRBV19; tentative D call: TRBD2 (5 bases). The CDR3 DNA sequence: TGTGCCAGTAGTATAGATCGGAGGTCCCGCTCCTACGAGCAGTACTTC. Protein product: CASSIDRRSRSYEQYF.